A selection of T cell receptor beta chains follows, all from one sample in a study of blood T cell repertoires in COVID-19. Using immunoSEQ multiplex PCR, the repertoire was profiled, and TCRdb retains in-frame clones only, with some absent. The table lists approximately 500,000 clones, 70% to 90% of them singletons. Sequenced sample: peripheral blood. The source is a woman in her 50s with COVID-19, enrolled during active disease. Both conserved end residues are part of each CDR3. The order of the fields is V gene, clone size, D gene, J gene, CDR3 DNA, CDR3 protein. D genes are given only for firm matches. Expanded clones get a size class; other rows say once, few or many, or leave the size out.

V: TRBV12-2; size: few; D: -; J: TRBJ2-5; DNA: TGTGCAAGTCGCTCCGAGGGTGTGAAGACCCAGTACTTC; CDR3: CASRSEGVKTQYF
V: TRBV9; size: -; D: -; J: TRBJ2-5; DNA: TGTGCCAGCAGCCTTGGGGCCAGATCGTCAGAGACCCAGTACTTC; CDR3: CASSLGARSSETQYF
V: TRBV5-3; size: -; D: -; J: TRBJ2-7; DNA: TGTGCCAGAAGCTCGAGGTACGAGCAGTACTTC; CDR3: CARSSRYEQYF
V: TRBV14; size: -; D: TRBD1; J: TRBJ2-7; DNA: TGTGCCAGCAGCCGACAGGGAGTATACGAGCAGTACTTC; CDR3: CASSRQGVYEQYF
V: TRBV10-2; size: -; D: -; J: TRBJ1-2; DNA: TGCGCCAGCAGGCCCGGAGGGTTCAATGGCTACACCTTC; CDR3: CASRPGGFNGYTF
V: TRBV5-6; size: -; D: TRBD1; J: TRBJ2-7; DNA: TGTGCCAGCAGTCCCTCCGGGACAGGGATCTACGAGCAGTACTTC; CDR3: CASSPSGTGIYEQYF
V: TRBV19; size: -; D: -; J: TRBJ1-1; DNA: TGTGCCAGTAGTATAACGCGTAACACTGAAGCTTTCTTT; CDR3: CASSITRNTEAFF
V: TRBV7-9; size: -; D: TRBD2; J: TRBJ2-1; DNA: TGTGCCAGCAGCTATGGGACTAGCGGGGGCTTGAGTCAGTTCTTC; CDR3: CASSYGTSGGLSQFF
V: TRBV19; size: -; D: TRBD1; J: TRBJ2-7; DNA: TGTGCCAGTACCCTCAGGACAGGGGGACAGTACGAGCAGTACTTC; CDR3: CASTLRTGGQYEQYF
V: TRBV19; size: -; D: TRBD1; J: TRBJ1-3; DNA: TGTGCCAGTAGACAGGGGGCAACGGGAAACACCATATATTTT; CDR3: CASRQGATGNTIYF
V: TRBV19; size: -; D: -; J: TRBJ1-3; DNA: TGTGCCAGTAGTCCTGCTGGAAACACCATATATTTT; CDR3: CASSPAGNTIYF
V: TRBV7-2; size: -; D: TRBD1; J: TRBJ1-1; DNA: TGTGCCAGCAGCACGATGACAGGGTACGGTGAAGCTTTCTTT; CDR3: CASSTMTGYGEAFF
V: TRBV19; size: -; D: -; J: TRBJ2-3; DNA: TGTGCCACCCGACGGGGTGGGGGGGCTGAAGATACGCAGTATTTT; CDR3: CATRRGGGAEDTQYF
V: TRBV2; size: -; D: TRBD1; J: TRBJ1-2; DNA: TGTGCCAGCAGGGACAGGGGATATGGCTACACCTTC; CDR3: CASRDRGYGYTF
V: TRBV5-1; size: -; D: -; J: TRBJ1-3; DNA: TGCGCCAGCAGCTTGGTGGCAGACTCTGGAAACACCATATATTTT; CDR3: CASSLVADSGNTIYF